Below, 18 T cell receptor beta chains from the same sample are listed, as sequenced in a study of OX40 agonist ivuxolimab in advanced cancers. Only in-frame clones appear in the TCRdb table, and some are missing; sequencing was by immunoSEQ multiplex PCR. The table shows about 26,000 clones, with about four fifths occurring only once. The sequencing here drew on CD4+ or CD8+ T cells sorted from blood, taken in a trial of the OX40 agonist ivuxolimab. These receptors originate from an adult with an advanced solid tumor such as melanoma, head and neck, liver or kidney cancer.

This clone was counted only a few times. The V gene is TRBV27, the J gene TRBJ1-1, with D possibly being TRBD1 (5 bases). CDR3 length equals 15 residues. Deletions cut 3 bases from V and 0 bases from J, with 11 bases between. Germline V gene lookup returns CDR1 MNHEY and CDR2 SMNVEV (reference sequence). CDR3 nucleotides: TGTGCCAGCAGTTTGGGGCAGGGCATGAACACTGAAGCTTTCTTT. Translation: CASSLGQGMNTEAFF.

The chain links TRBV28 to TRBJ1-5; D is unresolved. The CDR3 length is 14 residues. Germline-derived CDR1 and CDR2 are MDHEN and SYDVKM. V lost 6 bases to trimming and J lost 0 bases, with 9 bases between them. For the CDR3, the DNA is TGTGCCAGCAGGACCGAATATAGCAATCAGCCCCAGCATTTT. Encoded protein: CASRTEYSNQPQHF.

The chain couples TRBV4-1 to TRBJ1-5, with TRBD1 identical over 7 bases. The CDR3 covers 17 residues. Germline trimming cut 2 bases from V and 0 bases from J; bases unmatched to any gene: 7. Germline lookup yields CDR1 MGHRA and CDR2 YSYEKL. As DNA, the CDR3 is TGCGCCAGCAGCCAATACCAGGGGGTAGGTAGCAATCAGCCCCAGCATTTT. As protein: CASSQYQGVGSNQPQHF.

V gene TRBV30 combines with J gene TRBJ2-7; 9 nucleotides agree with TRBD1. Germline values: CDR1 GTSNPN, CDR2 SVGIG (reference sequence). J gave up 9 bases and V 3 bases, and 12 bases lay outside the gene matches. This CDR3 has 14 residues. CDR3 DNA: TGTGCCTGGAGCCCGTCCGGGACAGGGAGTGTGCAGTACTTC. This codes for CAWSPSGTGSVQYF.

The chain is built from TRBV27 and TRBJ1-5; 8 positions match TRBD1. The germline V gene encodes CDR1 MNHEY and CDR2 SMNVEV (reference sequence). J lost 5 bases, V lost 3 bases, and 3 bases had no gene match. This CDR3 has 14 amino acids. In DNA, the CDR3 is TGTGCCAGCAGTTTCAGGGGGCCGTATCAGCCCCAGCATTTT. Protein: CASSFRGPYQPQHF.

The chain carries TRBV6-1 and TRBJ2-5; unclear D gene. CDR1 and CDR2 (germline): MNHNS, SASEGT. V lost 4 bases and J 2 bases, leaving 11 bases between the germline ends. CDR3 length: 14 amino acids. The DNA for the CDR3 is TGTGCCAGCAGTGTGGTTGCAGGACAAGAGACCCAGTACTTC. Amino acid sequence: CASSVVAGQETQYF.

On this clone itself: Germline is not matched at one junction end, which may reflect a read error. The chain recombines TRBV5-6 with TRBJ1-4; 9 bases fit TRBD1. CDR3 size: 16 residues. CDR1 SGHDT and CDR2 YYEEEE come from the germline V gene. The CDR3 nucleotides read TGTGCCAGCACCTTGGGGCCGACAGGGGGAAATGAAAAACTGTTTTTT. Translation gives CASTLGPTGGNEKLFF.

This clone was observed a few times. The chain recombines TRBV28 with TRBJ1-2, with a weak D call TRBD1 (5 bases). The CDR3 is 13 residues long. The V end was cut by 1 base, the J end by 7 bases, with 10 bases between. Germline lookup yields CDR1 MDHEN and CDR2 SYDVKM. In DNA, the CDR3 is TGTGCCAGCAGTTTATTCGGGGACGGTGGCTACACCTTC. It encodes CASSLFGDGGYTF.

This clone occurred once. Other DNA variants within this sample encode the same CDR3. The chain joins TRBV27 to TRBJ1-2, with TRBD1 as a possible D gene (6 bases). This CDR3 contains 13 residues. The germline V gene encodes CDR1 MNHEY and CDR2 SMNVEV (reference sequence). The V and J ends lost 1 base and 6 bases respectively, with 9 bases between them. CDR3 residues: CASSLWRGDGYTF. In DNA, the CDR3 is TGTGCCAGCAGTTTATGGAGGGGGGATGGCTACACCTTC.

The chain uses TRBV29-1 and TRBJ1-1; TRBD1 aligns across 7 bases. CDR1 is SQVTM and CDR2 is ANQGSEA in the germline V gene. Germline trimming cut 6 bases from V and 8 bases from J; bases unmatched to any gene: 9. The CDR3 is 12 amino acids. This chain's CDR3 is CSVGDSGDEAFF. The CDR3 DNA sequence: TGCAGCGTGGGGGACAGCGGGGACGAAGCTTTCTTT.

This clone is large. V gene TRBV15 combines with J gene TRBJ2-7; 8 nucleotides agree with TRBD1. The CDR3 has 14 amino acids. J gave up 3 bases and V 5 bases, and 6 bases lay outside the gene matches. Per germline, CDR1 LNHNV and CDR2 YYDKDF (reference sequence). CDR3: CATSEKGQVYEQYF. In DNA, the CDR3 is TGTGCCACCAGCGAGAAGGGACAGGTCTACGAGCAGTACTTC. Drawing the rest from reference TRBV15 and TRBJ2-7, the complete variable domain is DAMVIQNPRYQVTQFGKPVTLSCSQTLNHNVMYWYQQKSSQAPKLLFHYYDKDFNNEADTPDNFQSRRPNTSFCFLDIRSPGLGDTAMYLCATSEKGQVYEQYFGPGTRLTVT.

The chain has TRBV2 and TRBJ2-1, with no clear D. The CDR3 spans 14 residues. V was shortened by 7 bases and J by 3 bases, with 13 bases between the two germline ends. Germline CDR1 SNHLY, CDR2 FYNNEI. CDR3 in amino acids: CASTPRPNYNEQFF. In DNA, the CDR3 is TGTGCCAGCACCCCTAGACCTAACTACAATGAGCAGTTCTTC.

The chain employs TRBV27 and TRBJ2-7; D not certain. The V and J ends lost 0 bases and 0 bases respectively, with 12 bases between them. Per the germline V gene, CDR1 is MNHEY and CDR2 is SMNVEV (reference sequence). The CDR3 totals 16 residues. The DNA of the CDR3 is TGTGCCAGCAGTTTATCTCTCCAGACCAGCTCCTACGAGCAGTACTTC. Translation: CASSLSLQTSSYEQYF.

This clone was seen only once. The CDR3 is CASTTSEVVNEQFF. The CDR3, as DNA: TGTGCCAGTACGACTAGCGAAGTGGTCAATGAGCAGTTCTTC. This chain links TRBV19 with TRBJ2-1; 8 bases align to TRBD2. Per germline, CDR1 LNHDA and CDR2 SQIVND (reference sequence). Losses at the gene ends were 7 bases for V and 6 bases for J; bases not matched to a gene: 8. The CDR3 consists of 14 residues.

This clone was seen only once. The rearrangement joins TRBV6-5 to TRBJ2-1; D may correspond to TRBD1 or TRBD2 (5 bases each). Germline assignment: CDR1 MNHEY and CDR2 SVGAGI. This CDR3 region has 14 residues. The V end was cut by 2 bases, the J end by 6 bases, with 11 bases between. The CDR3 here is CASSYRGVSNEQFF. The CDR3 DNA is TGTGCCAGCAGTTACAGGGGAGTAAGCAATGAGCAGTTCTTC.

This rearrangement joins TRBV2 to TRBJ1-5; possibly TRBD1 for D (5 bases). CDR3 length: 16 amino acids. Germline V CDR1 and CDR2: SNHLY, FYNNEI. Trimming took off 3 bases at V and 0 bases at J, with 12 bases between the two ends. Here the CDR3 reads CASSDPGQFSNQPQHF. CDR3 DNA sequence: TGTGCCAGCAGTGACCCAGGGCAATTTAGCAATCAGCCCCAGCATTTT.

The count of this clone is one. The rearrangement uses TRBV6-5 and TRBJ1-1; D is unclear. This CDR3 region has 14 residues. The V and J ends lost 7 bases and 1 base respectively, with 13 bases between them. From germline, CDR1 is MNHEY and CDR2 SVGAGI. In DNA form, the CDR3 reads TGTGCCAGCACCCAACACCTGTGGAACACTGAAGCTTTCTTT. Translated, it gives CASTQHLWNTEAFF.

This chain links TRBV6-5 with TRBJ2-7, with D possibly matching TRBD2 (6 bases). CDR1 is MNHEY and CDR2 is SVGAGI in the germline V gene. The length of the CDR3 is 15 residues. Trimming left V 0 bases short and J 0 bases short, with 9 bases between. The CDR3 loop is CASSYSSGFSYEQYF. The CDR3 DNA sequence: TGTGCCAGCAGTTACTCTAGCGGATTCTCCTACGAGCAGTACTTC.